The rows below give T cell receptor beta chains drawn from one sample of a study of T cells in tuberculosis. Sequenced by immunoSEQ multiplex PCR; TCRdb stores in-frame clones only, minus some. The sample includes 30,000 to 35,000 clones, roughly nine tenths seen only once; the top ten take about 2.2%. The sample taken for sequencing was PBMCs. These receptors were collected from a donor aged 10-29 years with latent tuberculosis or without tuberculosis infection. The CDR3 runs from the conserved cysteine through the conserved F or W. The D gene is left open where the match is weak. Rows may omit the clone size; those that give it use once, few, many or a size class.

>once|TRBJ2-5|.|TRBV6-5
CASSVEKGRRETQYF
TGTGCCAGCAGTGTTGAGAAGGGGCGGAGAGAGACCCAGTACTTC
>.|TRBJ1-1|.|TRBV7-2
CASSLLPGSTEAFF
TGTGCCAGCAGCTTACTACCGGGGTCTACTGAAGCTTTCTTT
>.|TRBJ1-2|.|TRBV30
CAWSDETASRGYTF
TGTGCCTGGAGTGATGAGACAGCCTCTAGGGGCTACACCTTC
>.|TRBJ2-7|TRBD2|TRBV18
CASSPNREASGEQYF
TGTGCCAGCTCACCGAACCGGGAGGCGAGTGGGGAGCAGTACTTC
>.|TRBJ2-7|.|TRBV7-2
CASSFSGTSYEQYF
TGTGCCAGCAGCTTCTCGGGAACCTCCTACGAGCAGTACTTC
>.|TRBJ2-7|.|TRBV9
CASSQRSSAHSYEQYF
TGTGCCAGCAGCCAAAGGTCTAGCGCCCACTCCTACGAGCAGTACTTC
>.|TRBJ2-7|TRBD1|TRBV27
CASSPFVVRDRSYEQYF
TGTGCCAGCAGTCCATTCGTGGTGCGGGACAGGTCCTACGAGCAGTACTTC
>.|TRBJ1-3|.|TRBV19
CASSYFAYSGNTIYF
TGTGCCAGTAGTTACTTCGCTTACTCTGGAAACACCATATATTTT
>few|TRBJ1-5|.|TRBV4-1
CASSQGEGGNQPQHF
TGCGCCAGCAGCCAAGGAGAGGGTGGCAATCAGCCCCAGCATTTT
>few|TRBJ2-7|.|TRBV9
CASSVGSGPSYEQYF
TGTGCCAGCAGCGTAGGGAGCGGGCCAAGCTACGAGCAGTACTTC
>.|TRBJ2-3|TRBD1|TRBV9
CASSIFGQASTDTQYF
TGTGCCAGCAGCATTTTCGGACAGGCTAGCACAGATACGCAGTATTTT
>few|TRBJ2-7|.|TRBV7-2
CASSLDRGHPYEQYF
TGTGCCAGCAGCTTAGATCGAGGGCATCCCTACGAGCAGTACTTC
>.|TRBJ2-2|.|TRBV19
CATSPGVPGIGELFF
TGTGCCACCTCCCCAGGGGTCCCCGGTATCGGGGAGCTGTTTTTT
>.|TRBJ2-5|TRBD1|TRBV5-8
CASSLGSRTGGGETQYF
TGTGCCAGCAGCTTGGGATCCCGGACAGGGGGCGGGGAGACCCAGTACTTC
>.|TRBJ2-5|TRBD1|TRBV5-6
CASSLAYFPTGGGQETQYF
TGTGCCAGCAGCTTGGCCTATTTCCCGACAGGGGGTGGGCAAGAGACCCAGTACTTC
>.|TRBJ2-7|.|TRBV28
CASSIPGWEQYF
TGTGCCAGCAGTATCCCAGGGTGGGAGCAGTACTTC
>.|TRBJ2-2|TRBD1|TRBV19
CASSRDDRENGELFF
TGTGCCAGTAGTAGGGACGACAGGGAGAACGGGGAGCTGTTTTTT
>once|TRBJ2-5|.|TRBV10-3
CAISDNGLRSGETQYF
TGTGCCATCAGTGATAATGGACTCCGCTCCGGGGAGACCCAGTACTTC